This T cell receptor beta chain originates from a study of blood T cell repertoires in COVID-19. Looking at the study overall: Acute-phase and convalescent COVID-19 samples originated in the United States, Italy and Spain. Sample material is recorded as cDNA or gDNA derived from T cells, B-cell-depleted T cells, or PBMCs.

This clone showed up just a few times. As processed by the authors: Reference gene primers were amplified, and this amplification served to estimate nucleated cell counts. Assay: immunoSEQ multiplex PCR; the TCRdb copy retains only in-frame clones and omits some. D and trimming were read from the DNA, whereas the V and J calls and clone size are those reported in that table. The sample consists of roughly 100,000 clones, approximately 90% of them appearing once. The clonotype was recovered from an elderly woman in a cohort sampled during active COVID-19. Input material: peripheral blood.

This CDR3 is CASSSGQGNTEAFF. CDR3 DNA sequence: TGTGCCAGCAGTTCCGGACAGGGGAACACTGAAGCTTTCTTT. V gene TRBV6-5 combines with J gene TRBJ1-1; 8 nucleotides align to TRBD1. The CDR3 contains 14 residues. V trimming: 4 bases; J trimming: 1 base; junction bases outside the gene matches: 2. Germline lookup yields CDR1 MNHEY and CDR2 SVGAGI.